This record looks at one T cell receptor beta chain sequence and its context. This sample is part of a study of blood T cell repertoires in COVID-19. Assay: immunoSEQ multiplex PCR; the TCRdb copy retains only in-frame clones and omits some. The data contain some 80,000 clones, around three quarters of them singletons. The CDR3 loop spans 14 amino acids. The germline V gene has CDR1 SGHNT and CDR2 YENEEA. Trimming took 3 bases from V and 5 from J; bases not matched to a gene: 2. The chain couples TRBV11-3 to TRBJ2-2; TRBD2 agrees at 8 bases. The sequenced sample consisted of peripheral blood. The TCR was taken from an elderly woman with active or convalescent COVID-19. The chain's CDR3 is CASSFGRATGELFF. Written as DNA, the CDR3 is TGTGCCAGCAGCTTCGGGAGGGCAACCGGGGAGCTGTTTTTT.